The clone carrying this TCR beta chain was observed a few times. Its antigen is not known. Populations obtained by sorting all exceeded 98% purity. This sample stems from a study of beta chain features in type 1 diabetes. Study results and limitations: Patients and controls would share equally any PCR tilt toward shorter templates. The question of HLA type influencing TCRB rearrangement was one that remained unresolved here.

Expressed TCRB transcripts were sequenced after all isolated RNA was converted to cDNA. TCRdb's copy holds only in-frame clones and misses some; the assay was immunoSEQ multiplex PCR. The repertoire holds some 410,000 clones, over 9.5% seen once, with roughly 0.046% in the top ten. Looked up from germline, CDR1 is SGHRS and CDR2 is YFSETQ. The ends were cut back, 1 base at V and 4 bases at J, with 14 bases in the middle. CDR3 length equals 15 residues. The chain uses TRBV5-1 and TRBJ2-5; TRBD1 or TRBD2 may be the D gene (5 bases each). The sequenced sample was naive CD4+ T cells from blood. The sequence was collected from a woman aged 18-29 years in good health. The CDR3 loop is CASSLFRGGPETQYF. The CDR3 nucleotides are TGCGCCAGCAGCTTGTTCCGGGGCGGACCAGAGACCCAGTACTTC. Complete variable domain (other parts from reference TRBV5-1 and TRBJ2-5): KAGVTQTPRYLIKTRGQQVTLSCSPISGHRSVSWYQQTPGQGLQFLFEYFSETQRNKGNFPGRFSGRQFSNSRSEMNVSTLELGDSALYLCASSLFRGGPETQYFGPGTRLLVL.